This is a list of T cell receptor beta chains from one sample in a study of read filtering for tumor transcriptome and immune sequencing. TCRdb recomputed calls from the reads with MiXCR, one row per CDR3 protein. There are approximately 90,000 distinct CDR3 sequences in the sample; 9% to 15% occur only once, and about 15% lies in the top ten. The sample comprised a population of CD138-negative cells sorted from bone marrow. These receptor sequences come from a donor aged 40 or over with multiple myeloma. CDR3s include the opening cysteine and the closing phenylalanine or tryptophan. D genes are given only for firm matches. A row's size may be missing; if present it is once, few, many or a size class.

. TRBJ2-3 TRBV5-1 . 15 TGCGCCAGCAGCTTCGGGGACATAAACACAGATACGCAGTATTTT CASSFGDINTDTQYF
TRBD1 TRBJ2-5 TRBV2 many 14 TGTGCCAGCAGTGGGACAGGGGACGAAGAGACCCAGTACTTC CASSGTGDEETQYF
TRBD2 TRBJ2-7 TRBV20-1 many 16 TGCAGTGCTACAGGGTCGGGTAGCGGGAGAACCTACGAGCAGTACTTC CSATGSGSGRTYEQYF
TRBD1 TRBJ2-2 TRBV11-3 many 15 TGTGCCAGCAGCACGGACAGGGATTGGGCCGGGGAGCTGTTTTTT CASSTDRDWAGELFF
TRBD1 TRBJ2-1 TRBV28 many 19 TGTGCCAGCAGTTTATCAGGGTTAACACTCGGGACAGGGGAAAATGAGCAGTTCTTC CASSLSGLTLGTGENEQFF
. TRBJ1-1 TRBV11-3 many 13 TGTGCCAGCAGCTCTCGGCTGGACGGAGAAGCTTTCTTT CASSSRLDGEAFF
TRBD1 TRBJ1-4 TRBV29-1 many 13 TGCAGCGCCAGGACAGGGCCGGGAGAAAAACTGTTTTTT CSARTGPGEKLFF
TRBD2 TRBJ2-7 TRBV4-2 many 15 TGTGCCAGCAGCGGAGGACTAGCGGTAACGGGCGAGCAGTACTTC CASSGGLAVTGEQYF
. TRBJ2-7 TRBV20-1 few 15 TGCAGTGCTAGAGCCACCAGGGGTAACTACTACGAGCAGTACTTC CSARATRGNYYEQYF
TRBD2 TRBJ2-1 TRBV11-2 many 17 TGTGCCAGCAGCTTAGCTAGGGCTAGCGGGTTTGTTGGTGAGCAGTTCTTC CASSLARASGFVGEQFF
. TRBJ1-1 TRBV20-1 many 13 TGCAGTGCGATCAGCGTCGAGAACACTGAAGCTTTCTTT CSAISVENTEAFF
TRBD2 TRBJ2-1 TRBV5-1 many 13 TGCGCCAGCAGCCCGGGGGGTTCGAATGAGCAGTTCTTC CASSPGGSNEQFF
TRBD1 TRBJ2-5 TRBV5-1 . 16 TGCGCCAGCAGCCGTGCCGGGACAGGGGAGGAGGAGACCCAGTACTTC CASSRAGTGEEETQYF
. TRBJ2-3 TRBV3-1 . 15 TGTGCCAGCAGCCCTCCGGACCTCGGCACAGATACGCAGTATTTT CASSPPDLGTDTQYF
. TRBJ1-2 TRBV27 many 13 TGTGCCAGCAGTTTTCGCCAGAACTATGGCTACACCTTC CASSFRQNYGYTF
TRBD1 TRBJ2-1 TRBV20-1 many 15 TGCAGTGCCCTCCCCCAGGACAGGGTTCGCAATGAGCAGTTCTTC CSALPQDRVRNEQFF
TRBD1 TRBJ2-7 TRBV7-9 many 15 TGTGCCAGCAGCTTGGGACAGGGGAGCTCCTACGAGCAGTACTTC CASSLGQGSSYEQYF
. TRBJ1-5 TRBV5-5 many 14 TGTGCCAGCAGCTTAACAGGGTTCAATCAGCCCCAGCATTTT CASSLTGFNQPQHF
TRBD2 TRBJ2-1 TRBV28 . 15 TGTGCCAGCAGTTCGGGGGCTAGCGGGAGCCATGAGCAGTTCTTC CASSSGASGSHEQFF
. TRBJ2-7 TRBV11-2 many 15 TGTGCCAGCAGCTCCGCGACTGGGGTAATATACGAGCAGCACTTC CASSSATGVIYEQHF
. TRBJ2-5 TRBV11-2 . 17 TGTGCCAGCAGCTTAGTAGGGCGGACAGCTCCCGGTGAGACCCAGTACTTC CASSLVGRTAPGETQYF
. TRBJ2-5 TRBV20-1 many 12 TGCAGTGCTCAACCCCTGGGTGAGACCCAGTACTTC CSAQPLGETQYF
TRBD2 TRBJ2-7 TRBV3-1 many 15 TGTGCCAGCAGGCCGATAGCGGGAGGGCCCCACGAGCAGTACTTC CASRPIAGGPHEQYF